Described below is a single T cell receptor beta chain sequence and its context. The antigen remains undetermined. The sample is drawn from a study of T cells in localized non-small cell lung cancer. Findings and caveats of the study: Paired adjacent lung recovered a median around 59 of the top 100 tumor clones.

Repertoires were generated with immunoSEQ multiplex PCR, while TCRdb's copy carries only in-frame clones and drops some. The table lists tens of thousands of clones, roughly nine tenths of them singletons. The ends were cut back, 5 bases at V and 5 bases at J, with 16 bases in the middle. In germline, CDR1 is SGHVS, CDR2 FQNEAQ. The CDR3 contains 14 residues. The rearrangement joins TRBV7-8 to TRBJ2-7; D may be TRBD2 (6 bases). This clonotype was sampled from a man aged 40 to 75 with stage II lung adenocarcinoma. Sequencing was performed on PBMCs, taken before any cancer treatment. CDR3 DNA sequence: TGTGCCAGCAGCGTCACTAGTTGGGAGGACGAGCAGTACTTC. It is translated as CASSVTSWEDEQYF.